This T cell receptor beta chain was recovered during a study of T cell repertoires in cytomegalovirus infection. Whole-study context: It can be stated that public TCR beta signatures indicated CMV infection as well as a matching HLA type.

Study-wide points: Clonotype analysis showed dominance of the ex vivo response by HLA-C-restricted CMV-specific TCR beta clonotypes. Carriers of CMV plus the relevant HLA were identified by cumulative public TCR beta family frequency.

Between the trimmed V and J ends, which lost 5 bases and 3 bases, there was a span of 10 bases. This CDR3 has 13 amino acids. CDR1 is MNHEY, CDR2 SMNVEV, per germline (reference sequence). Via MiXCR, TCRdb re-called the reads, giving one row per CDR3 protein. The repertoire holds some 680,000 distinct CDR3 sequences, with 35% to 40% as singletons. This clonotype was detected only a few times. The antigen is unknown. The chain couples TRBV27 to TRBJ2-5; D unresolved. Specimen: PBMCs. The TCR was taken from a human donor in good health (CMV status not recorded). Some clones in this sample may be carry-over from other donors' samples. The CDR3 spells CASSPLRKETQYF. The CDR3 nucleotides read TGTGCCAGCAGTCCTCTACGAAAAGAGACCCAGTACTTC.